The present TCR beta chain was sequenced within a study of blood T cells in healthy people across ages. This clonotype was picked up a small number of times. Sample-barcoded 5' priming and a J-beta primer mix drove a second PCR of roughly 6 to 12 cycles. Via MiXCR, TCRdb re-called the 5' RACE reads, giving one row per CDR3 protein. The data show about a million distinct CDR3 sequences, roughly half seen once. The CDR3 is 15 residues long. Trimming took 10 bases from V and 5 from J; bases not matched to a gene: 10. This chain joins TRBV12-3 or TRBV12-4 and TRBJ2-2; 10 positions match TRBD2. This receptor was taken from a woman aged 60 to 75 in good health. Sequencing was performed on blood. CDR3 DNA sequence: TGTGCCACCGCCGGGACTAGCGCGTATACCGGGGAGCTGTTTTTT. This gives the protein CATAGTSAYTGELFF.